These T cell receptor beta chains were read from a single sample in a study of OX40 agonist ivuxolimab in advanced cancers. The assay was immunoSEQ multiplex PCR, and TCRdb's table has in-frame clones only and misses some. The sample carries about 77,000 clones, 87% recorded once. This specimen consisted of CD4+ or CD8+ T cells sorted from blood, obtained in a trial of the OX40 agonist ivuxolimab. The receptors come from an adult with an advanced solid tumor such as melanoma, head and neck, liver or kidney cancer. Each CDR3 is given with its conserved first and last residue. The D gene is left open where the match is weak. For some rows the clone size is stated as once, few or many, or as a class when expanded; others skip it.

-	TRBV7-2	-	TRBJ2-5	CASSFSGKGQETQYF	TGTGCCAGCAGCTTTTCAGGGAAGGGGCAAGAGACCCAGTACTTC
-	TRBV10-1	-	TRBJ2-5	CASSETGGYQETQYF	TGCGCCAGCAGTGAGACGGGCGGGTACCAAGAGACCCAGTACTTC
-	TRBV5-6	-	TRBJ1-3	CASSLPGLSGNTIYF	TGTGCCAGCAGCTTGCCGGGACTCTCTGGAAACACCATATATTTT
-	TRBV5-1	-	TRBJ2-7	CASSLIGDNSYEQYF	TGCGCCAGCAGCTTAATAGGGGACAACTCCTACGAGCAGTACTTC
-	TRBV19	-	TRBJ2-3	CASSIVGGWQTQYF	TGTGCCAGTAGTATAGTAGGGGGGTGGCAAACGCAGTATTTT
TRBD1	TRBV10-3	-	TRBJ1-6	CASGQGASPLHF	TGTGCCTCGGGACAGGGGGCCTCACCCCTCCACTTT
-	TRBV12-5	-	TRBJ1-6	CASGPGLSSYNSPLHF	TGTGCTAGTGGCCCGGGACTCAGCTCCTATAATTCACCCCTCCACTTT
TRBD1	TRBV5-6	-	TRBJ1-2	CASSFKQGANYGYTF	TGTGCCAGCAGCTTCAAACAGGGGGCGAACTATGGCTACACCTTC
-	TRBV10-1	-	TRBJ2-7	CASSESGRGEQYF	TGCGCCAGCAGTGAGTCTGGTAGGGGGGAGCAGTACTTC
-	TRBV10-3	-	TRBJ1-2	CAISERDIGDYGYTF	TGTGCCATCAGTGAAAGGGACATAGGGGACTATGGCTACACCTTC
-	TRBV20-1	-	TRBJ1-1	CSAVGNEAFF	TGCAGTGCAGTAGGGAATGAAGCTTTCTTT
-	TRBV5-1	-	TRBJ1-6	CASSLGTDSYNSPLHF	TGCGCCAGCAGCTTGGGGACAGACTCCTATAATTCACCCCTCCACTTT
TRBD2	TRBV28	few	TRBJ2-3	CASSLSSGSFDTQYF	TGTGCCAGCAGTTTATCTAGCGGGAGCTTTGATACGCAGTATTTT
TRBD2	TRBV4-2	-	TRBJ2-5	CASSLGLAGGLETQYF	TGTGCCAGCAGCCTTGGACTAGCGGGGGGGCTCGAGACCCAGTACTTC
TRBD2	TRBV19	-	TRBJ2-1	CASSPGLAGNEQFF	TGTGCCAGTAGCCCCGGGCTAGCGGGAAATGAGCAGTTCTTC
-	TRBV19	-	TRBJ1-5	CASSMSGPYNQPQHF	TGTGCCAGTAGTATGTCAGGACCGTACAATCAGCCCCAGCATTTT
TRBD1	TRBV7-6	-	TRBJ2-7	CASSLGTGSSYEQYF	TGTGCCAGCAGCCTCGGGACAGGGAGTTCCTACGAGCAGTACTTC
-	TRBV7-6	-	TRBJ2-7	CASSHLGGYEQYF	TGTGCCAGCAGCCACCTCGGGGGCTACGAGCAGTACTTC
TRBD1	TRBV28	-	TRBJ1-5	CASQLTGIKPQPQHF	TGTGCCTCCCAATTGACAGGGATAAAGCCCCAGCCCCAGCATTTT
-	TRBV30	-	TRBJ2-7	CAWRRQYEQYF	TGTGCCTGGAGACGACAATACGAGCAGTACTTC
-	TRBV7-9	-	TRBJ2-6	CASRLGGSGANVLTF	TGTGCCAGCAGATTGGGTGGCTCTGGGGCCAACGTCCTGACTTTC
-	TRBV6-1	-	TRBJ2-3	CASSDYADTQYF	TGTGCCAGCAGCGACTACGCAGATACGCAGTATTTT
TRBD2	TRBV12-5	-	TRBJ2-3	CASGLSTGTSGIGSTDTQYF	TGTGCTAGTGGTCTATCGACCGGGACTAGCGGGATAGGTAGCACAGATACGCAGTATTTT
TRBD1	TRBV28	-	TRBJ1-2	CASSPWGQGAHPSYGYTF	TGTGCCAGCAGTCCCTGGGGACAGGGGGCGCACCCTTCCTATGGCTACACCTTC
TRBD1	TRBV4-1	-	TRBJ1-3	CASSQLQGARGNTIYF	TGCGCCAGCAGCCAACTACAGGGGGCGCGAGGAAACACCATATATTTT
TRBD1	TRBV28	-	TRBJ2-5	CASSPAGTGYQETQYF	TGTGCCAGCAGTCCTGCCGGGACAGGGTACCAAGAGACCCAGTACTTC
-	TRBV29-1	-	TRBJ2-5	CSVGAVETQYF	TGCAGCGTTGGAGCGGTTGAGACCCAGTACTTC